Following are 19 T cell receptor beta chains from one sample sequenced in a study of molecular identifiers for immune sequencing clone quantification. TCRdb used MiXCR to reprocess the PCR reads, holding one entry per CDR3 protein. The sample carries 85,000 to 100,000 distinct CDR3 sequences, roughly a quarter recorded once. The source material was naive CD8+ T cells from blood, with Jurkat cell RNA spiked in. Subset of the sample: FACS-sorted CD8+CD4-CCR7+CD45RA+ naive T cells. These receptor sequences come from a human donor in good health. Some libraries in this study had Jurkat cell RNA spiked in.

Note on this clonotype: Possible read error: a much larger clone is one base away. The chain has TRBV7-9 and TRBJ1-1; TRBD1 agrees at 7 bases. Germline CDR1 reads SEHNR; CDR2 reads FQNEAQ (reference sequence). The V segment lost 4 bases and the J segment 7 bases; nucleotides outside the gene matches: 15. This CDR3 comprises 16 residues. CDR3 nucleotides: TGTGCCAGCAGCTCGGGGACAGTTACAAATGCCGATGAAGCTTTCTTT. This gives the protein CASSSGTVTNADEAFF.

The CDR3 DNA sequence: TGTGCCAGCAGCTCCGGGACAGACTATGGCTACACCTTC. Translating gives CASSSGTDYGYTF. The V gene is TRBV13, the J gene TRBJ1-2; 7 bases match TRBD1. Germline V gene sequence: CDR1 PRHDT, CDR2 FYEKMQ (reference sequence). With V trimmed by 4 bases and J by 3 bases, 2 bases remained unmatched. The CDR3 has 13 residues.

This clonotype was seen a handful of times. The rearrangement uses TRBV29-1 and TRBJ2-7; no firm D call. V lost 4 bases, J lost 2 bases, and 6 bases lay in between. There are 11 residues in the CDR3. CDR1 is SQVTM, CDR2 ANQGSEA, per germline. The CDR3 region is CSVVVAYEQYF. The DNA of the CDR3 is TGCAGCGTTGTAGTCGCCTACGAGCAGTACTTC.

With respect to this clonotype: At one end, the junction sequence differs from germline, possibly due to a read error. The CDR3 loop is CVSSTTQYNEQFF. The CDR3 coding sequence is TGTGTCAGTAGTACAACGCAATACAATGAGCAGTTCTTC. The chain couples TRBV19 to TRBJ2-1; D is ambiguous. Germline CDR1 LNHDA, CDR2 SQIVND (reference sequence). The CDR3 is 13 residues long.

The rearrangement joins TRBV13 to TRBJ1-1, with a weak D call TRBD1 (6 bases). This CDR3 is built from 15 residues. V was cut by 6 bases and J by 10 bases, with 24 bases left in between. Germline CDR1 is PRHDT and CDR2 is FYEKMQ (reference sequence). The CDR3 protein is CASRSRGGVPPAAFF. DNA for the CDR3: TGTGCCAGCAGATCGAGAGGGGGAGTGCCCCCTGCAGCTTTCTTT. The complete variable domain, with remaining parts taken from reference TRBV13 and TRBJ1-1, reads AAGVIQSPRHLIKEKRETATLKCYPIPRHDTVYWYQQGPGQDPQFLISFYEKMQSDKGSIPDRFSAQQFSDYHSELNMSSLELGDSALYFCASRSRGGVPPAAFFGQGTRLTVV.

This clonotype occurred a few times. V is TRBV5-6 and J is TRBJ1-1; 10 nucleotides line up with TRBD1. V lost 4 bases and J lost 7; bases outside the gene matches: 10. Germline loops: CDR1 SGHDT, CDR2 YYEEEE. This CDR3 comprises 15 residues. The chain's CDR3 is CASSVDRGLTFEAFF. As DNA, the CDR3 is TGTGCCAGCAGCGTAGACAGGGGGCTTACTTTTGAAGCTTTCTTT.

This clonotype was detected many times. V is TRBV18 and J is TRBJ2-3; 8 bases align to TRBD2. Germline assignment: CDR1 KGHSH and CDR2 LQKENI. The V segment lost 3 bases and the J segment 6 bases; nucleotides outside the gene matches: 17. The CDR3 consists of 18 residues. The CDR3 sequence: CASSPSLAGGEVPDTQYF. As DNA, the CDR3 is TGTGCCAGCTCACCCTCCTTGGCGGGGGGCGAGGTCCCTGATACGCAGTATTTT.

Notes on this clonotype: Since a much larger clone is just one base distant, this may be a read error. The V call is TRBV6-2 or TRBV6-3, the J call TRBJ2-1, with D maybe TRBD2 (7 bases). The CDR3 runs 14 residues. Germline V gene lookup returns CDR1 MNHEY and CDR2 SVGEGT. CDR3 nucleotides: TGTGCCAGCAGAGGAGGGGGGGCACGGAATGAGAAGTTCTTC. Translating it yields CASRGGGARNEKFF.

Concerning this clonotype itself: Given a much more abundant clone one base away, this may be a read error. The V call is TRBV12-3 or TRBV12-4, the J call TRBJ2-1; 12 bases fit TRBD2. The CDR3 consists of 15 residues. V gave up 8 bases and J gave up 5 bases; unmatched junction bases: 7. The CDR3 DNA follows: TGTGCCAGCTGGCGACTAGCGGGAGCGAACAATGAGCAGTTCTTC. This encodes CASWRLAGANNEQFF.

The table lists this clonotype with many counts. J is TRBJ2-1 and V is TRBV7-2, with TRBD2 identical over 12 bases. CDR3 size: 17 residues. Trimming removed 1 base from V and 3 bases from J; junction bases left unmatched: 4. Per the germline V gene, CDR1 is SGHTA and CDR2 is FQGNSA. DNA for the CDR3: TGTGCCAGCAGCTTAGAGTCACTAGCGGGAGGCTACAATGAGCAGTTCTTC. Amino acid sequence: CASSLESLAGGYNEQFF.

About this clonotype itself: A much larger clone differs by one base, so this may be a read error. The rearrangement links TRBV12-3 or TRBV12-4 to TRBJ1-1; no definite D call. With 6 bases removed from V and 14 bases from J, the gap between germline ends came to 16 bases. The CDR3 covers 11 residues. The CDR3 DNA reads TGTGCCAGCAGGACCGGGCCCCGCGACTTCTTT. Translation: CASRTGPRDFF.

The sample holds a few counts of this clonotype. The genes are TRBV12-3 or TRBV12-4 and TRBJ1-1; no clear D. The V gene lost 8 bases and the J gene lost 0 bases, with 13 bases spanning the gap. The CDR3 extends over 14 amino acids. CDR3 in DNA: TGTGCCAGCTCCGTAGGCAGCCTGAACACTGAAGCTTTCTTT. Its protein is CASSVGSLNTEAFF.

In the case of this clonotype: This clone may be a read error of a much larger clone one base away. The V and J genes are TRBV7-9 and TRBJ2-5; D is uncertain. Germline V gene sequence: CDR1 SEHNR, CDR2 FQNEAQ (reference sequence). Trimming took off 7 bases at V and 9 bases at J, with 21 bases between the two ends. The CDR3 consists of 14 residues. The CDR3 region has the DNA TGTGCCAGCACCCCTCCCGGCAGAACGGAGCCCCAGTACTTC. This sequence encodes CASTPPGRTEPQYF.

In this sample, this clonotype turned up a few times. The CDR3 DNA is TGCAGCGTATCAGGCCCCTACGAGCAGTACTTC. Translating it yields CSVSGPYEQYF. The genes are TRBV29-1 and TRBJ2-7; the D is unclear. Trimming shortened V by 6 bases and J by 2 bases, and 8 bases separated the two germline ends. Germline V lookup: CDR1 SQVTM, CDR2 ANQGSEA. The CDR3 sequence is 11 residues long.

The rearrangement joins TRBV29-1 to TRBJ2-3; D is possibly TRBD1 (5 bases). Germline lookup yields CDR1 SQVTM and CDR2 ANQGSEA. The CDR3 is made up of 13 amino acids. Between the trimmed V and J ends, which lost 6 bases and 4 bases, there was a span of 14 bases. CDR3 amino acids: CSVLCRDADTQYF. The DNA for the CDR3 is TGCAGCGTCCTGTGCAGGGATGCAGATACGCAGTATTTT.

This clonotype was observed many times. The chain uses TRBV6-1 and TRBJ1-5; TRBD1 might be the D (6 bases). This CDR3 has 15 residues. Germline V gives CDR1 MNHNS, CDR2 SASEGT. Between the trimmed V and J ends, which lost 8 bases and 4 bases, there was a span of 18 bases. The DNA for the CDR3 is TGTGCCAGCTTGGGCGGAAGCGGGACAAATCAGCCCCAGCATTTT. Its translation: CASLGGSGTNQPQHF.

Points on this clonotype: A much bigger clone sits one base away, suggesting this may be a read error. This chain uses TRBV10-1 with TRBJ2-3, with D unclear. The CDR3 loop spans 14 amino acids. Germline assignment: CDR1 WNHNN and CDR2 SYGVQD (reference sequence). The CDR3 DNA sequence: TGCGCCAGCGGTGAGTCGGAGAGCACAGATACGCAGTATTTT. Translated, it gives CASGESESTDTQYF.

This clonotype was observed many times. This rearrangement joins TRBV2 to TRBJ2-3, with TRBD2 identical over 7 bases. The germline CDR1 and CDR2 sequences are SNHLY and FYNNEI. Unmatched junction bases numbered 15, after V lost 10 bases and J lost 8 bases. The CDR3 is 14 residues long. The CDR3 sequence: CATSLGLGIGTQYF. In DNA form, the CDR3 reads TGTGCCACCAGCTTAGGACTAGGTATCGGTACGCAGTATTTT.

This clonotype was observed many times. This chain uses TRBV19 with TRBJ1-5, with 7 nucleotides matching TRBD1. Trimming removed 9 bases from V and 5 bases from J; junction bases left unmatched: 7. The CDR3 is 13 amino acids. Germline V gives CDR1 LNHDA, CDR2 SQIVND (reference sequence). The CDR3 nucleotides are TGTGCCAGCAAGCGCAGGGGGGATCAGCCCCAGCATTTT. Translation gives CASKRRGDQPQHF. Based on the CDR3 plus reference TRBV19 and TRBJ1-5, the full variable domain is DGGITQSPKYLFRKEGQNVTLSCEQNLNHDAMYWYRQDPGQGLRLIYYSQIVNDFQKGDIAEGYSVSREKKESFPLTVTSAQKNPTAFYLCASKRRGDQPQHFGDGTRLSIL.